This entry describes one T cell receptor beta chain. Its antigen remains unknown. All of the isolated RNA was reverse transcribed, so expressed TCRB transcripts were sequenced. Sequencing used immunoSEQ multiplex PCR; TCRdb keeps in-frame clones, though not all of them. This sample has hundreds of thousands of clones, with over 12% found just once. This specimen belongs to a study of beta chain features in type 1 diabetes. Study conclusions and caveats: In every one of the four CD4+ subsets, TCRB CDR3s were moderately but significantly shorter in Type 1 diabetes patients. Patients' naive, central memory and Treg TCRB repertoires seemed closer to one another than those of healthy donors. Patients with type 1 diabetes carried fewer insertions and had more deletions at their VDJ junctions. A cDNA-based sequencing approach could over-represent cells with high TCR expression.

Germline V CDR1 and CDR2: GTSNPN, SVGIG (reference sequence). V was pared by 4 bases and J by 5 bases, with 17 bases between. The CDR3 extends over 15 amino acids. The rearrangement joins TRBV30 to TRBJ1-4; D perhaps matches TRBD1 (6 bases). The receptor was derived from a young man with type 1 diabetes. Sequenced: naive CD4+ T cells from blood. The CDR3 coding sequence is TGTGCCTGGAAACCTCCGGGACACGTCAATGAAAAACTGTTTTTT. Its translation: CAWKPPGHVNEKLFF.